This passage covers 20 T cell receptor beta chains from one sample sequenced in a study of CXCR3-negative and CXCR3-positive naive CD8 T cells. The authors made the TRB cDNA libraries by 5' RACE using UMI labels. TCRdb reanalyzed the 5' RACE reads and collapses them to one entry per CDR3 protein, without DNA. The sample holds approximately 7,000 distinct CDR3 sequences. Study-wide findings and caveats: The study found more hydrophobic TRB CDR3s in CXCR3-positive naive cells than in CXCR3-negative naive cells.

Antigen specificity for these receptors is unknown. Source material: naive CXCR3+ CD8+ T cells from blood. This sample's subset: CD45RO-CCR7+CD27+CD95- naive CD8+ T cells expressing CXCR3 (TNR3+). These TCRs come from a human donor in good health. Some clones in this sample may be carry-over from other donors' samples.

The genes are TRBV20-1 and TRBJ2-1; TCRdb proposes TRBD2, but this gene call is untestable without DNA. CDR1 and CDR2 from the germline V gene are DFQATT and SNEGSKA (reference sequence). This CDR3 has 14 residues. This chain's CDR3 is CSAQTSGRYNEQFF.

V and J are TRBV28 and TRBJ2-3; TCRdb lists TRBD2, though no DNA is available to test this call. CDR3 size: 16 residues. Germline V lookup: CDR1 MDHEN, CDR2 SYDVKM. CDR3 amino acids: CASSLEGLGYTDTQYF.

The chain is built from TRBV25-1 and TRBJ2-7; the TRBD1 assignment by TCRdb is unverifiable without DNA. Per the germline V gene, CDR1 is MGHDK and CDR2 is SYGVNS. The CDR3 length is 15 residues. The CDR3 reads CASSEYSRGAYEQYF.

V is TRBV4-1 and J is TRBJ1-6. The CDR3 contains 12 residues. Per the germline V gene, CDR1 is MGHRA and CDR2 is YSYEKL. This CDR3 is CASSQVNSPLHF.

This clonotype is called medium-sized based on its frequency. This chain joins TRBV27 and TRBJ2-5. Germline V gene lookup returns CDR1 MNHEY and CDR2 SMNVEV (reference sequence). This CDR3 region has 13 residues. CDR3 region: CASSQRPKETQYF.

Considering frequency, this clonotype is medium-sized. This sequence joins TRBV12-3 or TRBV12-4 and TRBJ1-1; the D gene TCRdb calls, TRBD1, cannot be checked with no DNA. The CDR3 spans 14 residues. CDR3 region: CASSRTGGRTEAFF.

The CDR3 region is CASSGTGPYNEQFF. The chain links TRBV9 to TRBJ2-1; TCRdb names TRBD1, which stays unverified in the absence of DNA. Germline V gene data show CDR1 as SGDLS and CDR2 as YYNGEE. The CDR3 sequence is 14 residues long.

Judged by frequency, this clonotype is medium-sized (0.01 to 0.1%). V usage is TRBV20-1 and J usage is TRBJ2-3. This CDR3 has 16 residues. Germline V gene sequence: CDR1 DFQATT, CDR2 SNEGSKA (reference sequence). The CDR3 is CSARHLFGTSTDTQYF.

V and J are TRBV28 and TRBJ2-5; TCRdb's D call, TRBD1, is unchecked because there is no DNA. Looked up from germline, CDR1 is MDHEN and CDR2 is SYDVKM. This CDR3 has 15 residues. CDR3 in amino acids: CASSLIQGLRETQYF.

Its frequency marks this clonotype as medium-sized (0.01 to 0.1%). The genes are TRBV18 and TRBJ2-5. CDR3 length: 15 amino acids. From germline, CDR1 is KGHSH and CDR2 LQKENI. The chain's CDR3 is CASSPPAWVQETQYF.

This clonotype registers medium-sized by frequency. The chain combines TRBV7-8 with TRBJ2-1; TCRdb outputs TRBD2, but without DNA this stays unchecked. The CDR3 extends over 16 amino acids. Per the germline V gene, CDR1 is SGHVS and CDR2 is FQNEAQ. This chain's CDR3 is CASSWRLAGANNEQFF.

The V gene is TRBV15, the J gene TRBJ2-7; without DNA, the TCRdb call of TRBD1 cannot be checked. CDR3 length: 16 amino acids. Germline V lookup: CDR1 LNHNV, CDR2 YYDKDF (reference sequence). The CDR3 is CATSRGTGLNSYEQYF.

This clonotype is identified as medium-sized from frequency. This chain's CDR3 is CSASSLAGRLSYEQYF. V gene TRBV20-1 combines with J gene TRBJ2-7; TCRdb designates TRBD2, a call that cannot be tested without DNA. CDR3 size: 16 residues. Germline loops: CDR1 DFQATT, CDR2 SNEGSKA (reference sequence).

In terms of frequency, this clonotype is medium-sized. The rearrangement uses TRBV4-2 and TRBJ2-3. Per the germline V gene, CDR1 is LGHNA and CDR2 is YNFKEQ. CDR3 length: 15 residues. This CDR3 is CASSPQADSTDTQYF.

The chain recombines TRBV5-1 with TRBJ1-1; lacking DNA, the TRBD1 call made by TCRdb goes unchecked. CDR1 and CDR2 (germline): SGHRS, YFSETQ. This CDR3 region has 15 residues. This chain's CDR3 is CASSLGAQEDTEAFF. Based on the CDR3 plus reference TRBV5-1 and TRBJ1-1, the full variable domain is KAGVTQTPRYLIKTRGQQVTLSCSPISGHRSVSWYQQTPGQGLQFLFEYFSETQRNKGNFPGRFSGRQFSNSRSEMNVSTLELGDSALYLCASSLGAQEDTEAFFGQGTRLTVV.

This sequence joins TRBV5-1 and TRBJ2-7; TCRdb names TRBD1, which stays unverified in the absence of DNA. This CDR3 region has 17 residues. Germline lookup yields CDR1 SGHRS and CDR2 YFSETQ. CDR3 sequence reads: CASSLEFYRGQSYEQYF.

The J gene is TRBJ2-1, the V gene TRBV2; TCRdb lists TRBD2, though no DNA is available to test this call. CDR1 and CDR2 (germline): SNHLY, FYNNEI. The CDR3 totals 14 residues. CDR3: CASSSSGSNNEQFF.

The CDR3 spells CASSTGQALWDYGYTF. This chain links TRBV5-1 with TRBJ1-2; TCRdb gives TRBD1 as the D gene, but with no DNA this cannot be confirmed. Germline loops: CDR1 SGHRS, CDR2 YFSETQ. The CDR3 runs 16 residues.

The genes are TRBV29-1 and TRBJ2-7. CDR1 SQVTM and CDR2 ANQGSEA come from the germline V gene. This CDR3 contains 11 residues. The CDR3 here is CSVRISWEQYF.

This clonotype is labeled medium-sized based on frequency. The CDR3 region is CASREESTEAFF. This chain uses TRBV5-1 with TRBJ1-1. Germline V gene sequence: CDR1 SGHRS, CDR2 YFSETQ. This CDR3 spans 12 amino acids.